Each of the 4 T cell receptor beta chains below was sequenced from the same sample in a study of cytomegalovirus exposure and HLA in healthy donors. The PCR contained 60 Vbeta and 13 Jbeta primers. Profiling relied on immunoSEQ multiplex PCR, and the TCRdb table lists in-frame clones only, not all of them. Among about 90,000 clones listed, 55% to 70% were seen once. Sample: PBMCs. The source of these receptors is a woman in her fifties or sixties in good health and CMV-seropositive.

This clone was detected a few times. This chain connects TRBV5-1 to TRBJ1-6; 7 bases match TRBD1. V dropped 5 bases and J dropped 6; count of bases not matched to a gene: 20. The CDR3 is 19 residues long. Germline CDR1 and CDR2: SGHRS and YFSETQ. The CDR3: CASSFIPGQSPSLNSPLHF. For the CDR3, the DNA is TGCGCCAGCAGTTTTATACCGGGACAGAGCCCTAGCCTTAATTCACCCCTCCACTTT.

The genes are TRBV19 and TRBJ1-2; 8 bases match TRBD1. Germline V gene data show CDR1 as LNHDA and CDR2 as SQIVND (reference sequence). The V segment lost 3 bases and the J segment 4 bases; nucleotides outside the gene matches: 10. The CDR3 is 16 amino acids. CDR3 DNA sequence: TGTGCCAGTAGTATCGCACGGACCAGGGGGCCCTATGGCTACACCTTC. It specifies CASSIARTRGPYGYTF.

CDR3 protein: CASSTDKQNQPQHF. CDR3 sequence (DNA): TGTGCCAGCAGCACCGACAAGCAGAATCAGCCCCAGCATTTT. The V gene is TRBV7-9, the J gene TRBJ1-5; D unclear. CDR3 length equals 14 residues. In germline, CDR1 is SEHNR, CDR2 FQNEAQ (reference sequence). Trimming left V 5 bases short and J 4 bases short, with 12 bases between.

The J gene is TRBJ1-2, the V gene TRBV6-5; TRBD1 might be the D (5 bases). The germline gives CDR1 MNHEY, CDR2 SVGAGI. The CDR3 extends over 14 amino acids. Trimming left V 8 bases short and J 7 bases short, with 20 bases between. CDR3 loop: CASQSLGGTPGYTF. The CDR3 nucleotides are TGTGCCAGCCAAAGCTTGGGCGGGACTCCTGGCTACACCTTC.